This is a list of T cell receptor beta chains from one sample in a study of CD8 T cells in ankylosing spondylitis. TCRdb itself ran the 5' RACE reads through MiXCR, one entry per CDR3 protein. The data contain around 540,000 distinct CDR3 sequences, roughly 13% of them singletons. Sequencing input: blood, either unsorted or a sorted T cell fraction (not recorded which). All receptors come from a male donor with ankylosing spondylitis. CDR3s include the opening cysteine and the closing phenylalanine or tryptophan. D genes are given only for firm matches. Size is omitted from some rows. Given values are once, few, many or a class for expanded clones.

j_call | clone_size | v_call | d_call | cdr3_nt | cdr3_aa
TRBJ2-1 | NA | TRBV5-1 | TRBD2 | TGCGCCAGCAGCATACAACTAGCGGGAAGGAACAATGAGCAGTTCTTC | CASSIQLAGRNNEQFF
TRBJ2-1 | few | TRBV3-1 | TRBD2 | TGTGCCAGCAGCCAAGCAAGCGGGAGGGTTCTAAATGAGCAGTTCTTC | CASSQASGRVLNEQFF
TRBJ2-7 | NA | TRBV6-1 | TRBD2 | TGTGCCAGCAGTGAATTGGCAGCGGGGAACTACGAGCAGTACTTC | CASSELAAGNYEQYF
TRBJ2-1 | NA | TRBV6-5 | NA | TGTGCCAGCAGTTACGGTGGGAGTAGCAATGAGCAGTTCTTC | CASSYGGSSNEQFF
TRBJ2-2 | many | TRBV12-3/TRBV12-4 | TRBD2 | TGTGCCAGCAGTCCCTTAGCGGGAGGAACCGGGGAGCTGTTTTTT | CASSPLAGGTGELFF
TRBJ2-3 | few | TRBV7-2 | TRBD2 | TGTGCCAGCAGCCGAACTAGCGGGGGGGGAGATACGCAGTATTTT | CASSRTSGGGDTQYF
TRBJ1-1 | NA | TRBV4-2 | TRBD1 | TGTGCCAGCAGCCCGAGGGACAGGAGTGACACTGAAGCTTTCTTT | CASSPRDRSDTEAFF
TRBJ2-7 | NA | TRBV3-1 | NA | TGTGCCAGCAGCGAAGAGATCGGCGAGCAGTACTTC | CASSEEIGEQYF
TRBJ2-7 | NA | TRBV5-1 | TRBD1 | TGCGCCAGCAGCTTCGGGACAGGGGCCTCCTACGAGCAGTACTTC | CASSFGTGASYEQYF
TRBJ2-1 | NA | TRBV25-1 | NA | TGTGCCAGCAGCGGCTACGATGAGCAGTTCTTC | CASSGYDEQFF
TRBJ2-7 | many | TRBV20-1 | TRBD1 | TGCAGTGCTAGTAGGGGGCAGTCGAGTGAGCAGTACTTC | CSASRGQSSEQYF
TRBJ2-1 | many | TRBV7-9 | NA | TGTGCCAGCAGCTTTATGGGCGTGAATGAGCAGTTCTTC | CASSFMGVNEQFF